By proportion, the clone carrying this TCR beta chain is medium-sized. Its specificity is not known. At one of its ends the junction is not consistent with the germline gene, which may arise from a read error. This sample was taken from a study of metastatic and nonmetastatic thyroid tumors. Study-level background: Blood and tumor or nodule tissue repertoires from malignant and benign thyroid patients were compared. General study findings and limits: Across blood and tumor, TCR beta diversity in malignant thyroid tumors was reportedly significantly higher than in benign nodules.

How the authors handled the data: Using the CDR3 differences seen across clinicopathological groups, the authors built a distant-metastasis classifier for papillary thyroid cancer, which was meant to discriminate distant-metastatic patients. MiXCR reprocessed the PCR reads for TCRdb. These V and J calls derive from TCRdb rather than the authors' analysis. The sample has 8,500 to 13,000 clones; more than 25% are singletons. The CDR3 runs to 15 residues. The V gene's germline CDR1 is SSHAT and CDR2 FNYEAQ (reference sequence). Patients had received no treatment of any kind before thyroid surgery. The clonotype comes from a female donor with papillary thyroid cancer or a benign thyroid nodule (not recorded which). Some clones in this sample may be carry-over from other donors' samples. This sequence joins TRBV7-7 and TRBJ2-5, with a possible D match to TRBD2 (6 bases). The sample was tumor tissue. CDR3 sequence: CASSLTGGEWETQYF. CDR3 DNA sequence: TGTGCTAGCAGCTTAACAGGCGGGGAATGGGAGACCCAGTACTTC. Full variable domain (rest looked up from reference TRBV7-7 and TRBJ2-5): GAGVSQSPRYKVTKRGQDVTLRCDPISSHATLYWYQQALGQGPEFLTYFNYEAQPDKSGLPSDRFSAERPEGSISTLTIQRTEQRDSAMYRCASSLTGGEWETQYFGPGTRLLVL.